This TCR beta chain came from a study of OX40 agonist ivuxolimab in advanced cancers. Assay: immunoSEQ multiplex PCR; the TCRdb copy retains only in-frame clones and omits some. The sample includes 40,000 to 60,000 clones, 75% to 90% of them seen just once. V lost 6 bases and J 6 bases, leaving 15 bases between the germline ends. Germline assignment: CDR1 MNHEY and CDR2 SVGAGI. The CDR3 is 14 amino acids. Sequenced material: CD4+ or CD8+ T cells sorted from blood, taken in a trial of the OX40 agonist ivuxolimab. The V call is TRBV6-5, the J call TRBJ2-1; D unclear. This clonotype was obtained from an adult with an advanced solid tumor such as melanoma, head and neck, liver or kidney cancer. This CDR3 is CASRTGPLGNEQFF. The CDR3 region has the DNA TGTGCCAGCAGGACCGGGCCCCTCGGCAATGAGCAGTTCTTC.